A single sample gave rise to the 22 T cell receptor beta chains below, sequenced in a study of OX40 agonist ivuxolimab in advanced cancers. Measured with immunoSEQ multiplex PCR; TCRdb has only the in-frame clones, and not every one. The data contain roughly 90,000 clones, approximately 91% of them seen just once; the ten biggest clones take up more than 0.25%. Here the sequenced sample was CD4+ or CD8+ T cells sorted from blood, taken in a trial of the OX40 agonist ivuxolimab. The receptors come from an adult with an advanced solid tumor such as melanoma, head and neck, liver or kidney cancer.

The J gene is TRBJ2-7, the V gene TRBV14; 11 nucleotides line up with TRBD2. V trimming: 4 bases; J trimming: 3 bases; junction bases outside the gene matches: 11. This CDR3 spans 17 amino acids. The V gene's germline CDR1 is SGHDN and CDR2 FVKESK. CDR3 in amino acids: CASSPKTSGTYGYEQYF. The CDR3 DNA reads TGTGCCAGCAGCCCGAAGACTAGCGGGACCTACGGCTACGAGCAGTACTTC.

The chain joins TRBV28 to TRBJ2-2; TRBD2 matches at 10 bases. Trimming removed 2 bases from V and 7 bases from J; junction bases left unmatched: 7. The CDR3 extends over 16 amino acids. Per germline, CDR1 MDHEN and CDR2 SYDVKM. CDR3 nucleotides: TGTGCCAGCAGTTTAGCTAGCGGGAGTGTTAGCGGGGAGCTGTTTTTT. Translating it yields CASSLASGSVSGELFF.

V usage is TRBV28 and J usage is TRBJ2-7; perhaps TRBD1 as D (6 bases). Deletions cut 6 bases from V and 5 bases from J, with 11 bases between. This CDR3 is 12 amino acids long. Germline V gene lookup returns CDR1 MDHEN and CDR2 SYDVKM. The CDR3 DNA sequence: TGTGCCAGCAGACAGGGCGGAAACGAGCAGTACTTC. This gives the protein CASRQGGNEQYF.

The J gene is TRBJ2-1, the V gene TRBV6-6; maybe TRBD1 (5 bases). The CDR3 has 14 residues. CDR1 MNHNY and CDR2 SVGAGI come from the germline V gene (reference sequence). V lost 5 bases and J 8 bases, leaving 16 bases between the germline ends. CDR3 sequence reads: CASSGPRDGDEQFF. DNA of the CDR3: TGTGCCAGCAGTGGACCCAGGGATGGGGATGAGCAGTTCTTC.

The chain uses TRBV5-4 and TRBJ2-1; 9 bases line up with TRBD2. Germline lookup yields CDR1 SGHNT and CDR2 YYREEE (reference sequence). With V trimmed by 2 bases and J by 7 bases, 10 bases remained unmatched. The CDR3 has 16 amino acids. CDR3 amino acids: CASSFVGGRAGNEQFF. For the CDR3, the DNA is TGTGCCAGCAGCTTTGTGGGCGGGAGGGCCGGGAATGAGCAGTTCTTC.

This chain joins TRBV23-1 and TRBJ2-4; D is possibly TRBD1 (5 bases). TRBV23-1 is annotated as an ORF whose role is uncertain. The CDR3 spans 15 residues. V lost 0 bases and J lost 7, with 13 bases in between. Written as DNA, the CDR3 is TGCGCCAGCAGTCAATCGAACAGGCCAGGGAACATTCAGTACTTC. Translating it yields CASSQSNRPGNIQYF.

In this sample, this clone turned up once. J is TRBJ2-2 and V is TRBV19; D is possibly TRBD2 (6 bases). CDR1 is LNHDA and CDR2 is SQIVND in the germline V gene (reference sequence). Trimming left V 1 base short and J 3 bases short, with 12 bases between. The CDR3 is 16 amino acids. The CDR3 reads CASSIVGGVDTGELFF. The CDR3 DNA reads TGTGCCAGTAGTATAGTCGGCGGGGTGGACACCGGGGAGCTGTTTTTT.

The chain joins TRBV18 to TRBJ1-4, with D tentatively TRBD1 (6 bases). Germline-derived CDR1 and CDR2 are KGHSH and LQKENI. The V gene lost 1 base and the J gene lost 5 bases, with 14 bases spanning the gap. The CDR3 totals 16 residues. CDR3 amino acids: CASSPQSTGQNEKLFF. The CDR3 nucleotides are TGTGCCAGCTCACCACAGTCGACAGGCCAGAATGAAAAACTGTTTTTT.

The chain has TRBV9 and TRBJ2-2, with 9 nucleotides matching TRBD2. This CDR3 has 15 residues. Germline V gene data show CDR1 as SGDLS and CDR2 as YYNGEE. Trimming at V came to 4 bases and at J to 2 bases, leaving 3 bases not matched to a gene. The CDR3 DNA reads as TGTGCCAGCAGCATTAGCGGGAGTAACACCGGGGAGCTGTTTTTT. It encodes CASSISGSNTGELFF.

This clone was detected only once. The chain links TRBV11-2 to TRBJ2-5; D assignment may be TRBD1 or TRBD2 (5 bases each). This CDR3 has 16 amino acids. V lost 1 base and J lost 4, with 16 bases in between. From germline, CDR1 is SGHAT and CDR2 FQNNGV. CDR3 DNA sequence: TGTGCCAGCAGCTTAGGGGATGGGACGATGAGAGAGACCCAGTACTTC. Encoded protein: CASSLGDGTMRETQYF. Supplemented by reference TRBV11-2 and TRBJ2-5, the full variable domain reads EAGVAQSPRYKIIEKRQSVAFWCNPISGHATLYWYQQILGQGPKLLIQFQNNGVVDDSQLPKDRFSAERLKGVDSTLKIQPAKLEDSAVYLCASSLGDGTMRETQYFGPGTRLLVL.

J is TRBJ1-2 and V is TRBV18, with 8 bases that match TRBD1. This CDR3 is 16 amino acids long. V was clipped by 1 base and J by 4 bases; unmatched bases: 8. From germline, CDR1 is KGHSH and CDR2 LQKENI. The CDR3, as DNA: TGTGCCAGCTCACCACTAAACACAGGGGGAGGCTATGGCTACACCTTC. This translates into CASSPLNTGGGYGYTF.

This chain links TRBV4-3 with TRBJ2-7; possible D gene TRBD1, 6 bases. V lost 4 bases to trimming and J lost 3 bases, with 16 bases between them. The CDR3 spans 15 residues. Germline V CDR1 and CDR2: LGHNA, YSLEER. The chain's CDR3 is CASSLLPTGLYEQYF. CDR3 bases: TGCGCCAGCAGCCTCCTCCCAACAGGGCTCTACGAGCAGTACTTC.

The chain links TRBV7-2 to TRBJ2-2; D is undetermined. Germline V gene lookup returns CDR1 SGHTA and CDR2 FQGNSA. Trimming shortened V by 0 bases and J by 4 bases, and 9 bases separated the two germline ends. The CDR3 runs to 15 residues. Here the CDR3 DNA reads TGTGCCAGCAGCTTAGCTCCCCTCGCCACCGGGGAGCTGTTTTTT. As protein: CASSLAPLATGELFF. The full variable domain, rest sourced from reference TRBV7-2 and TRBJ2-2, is GAGVSQSPSNKVTEKGKDVELRCDPISGHTALYWYRQSLGQGLEFLIYFQGNSAPDKSGLPSDRFSAERTGGSVSTLTIQRTQQEDSAVYLCASSLAPLATGELFFGEGSRLTVL.

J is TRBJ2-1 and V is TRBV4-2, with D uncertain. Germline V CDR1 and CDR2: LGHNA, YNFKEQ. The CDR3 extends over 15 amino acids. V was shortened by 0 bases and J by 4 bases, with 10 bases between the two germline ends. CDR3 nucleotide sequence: TGTGCCAGCAGCCAAGATGTGATGGAATACAATGAGCAGTTCTTC. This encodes CASSQDVMEYNEQFF.

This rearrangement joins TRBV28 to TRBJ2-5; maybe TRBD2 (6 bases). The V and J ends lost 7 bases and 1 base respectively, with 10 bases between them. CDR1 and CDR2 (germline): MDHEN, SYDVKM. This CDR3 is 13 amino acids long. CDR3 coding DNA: TGTGCCAGCATGACGGGAGCCCAAGAGACCCAGTACTTC. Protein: CASMTGAQETQYF.

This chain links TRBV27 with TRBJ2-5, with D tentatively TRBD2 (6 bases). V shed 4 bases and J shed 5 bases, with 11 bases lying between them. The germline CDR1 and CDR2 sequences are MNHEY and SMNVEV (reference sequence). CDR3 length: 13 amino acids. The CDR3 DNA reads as TGTGCCAGCAGTTCGGGAGCGCGGGAGACCCAGTACTTC. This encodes CASSSGARETQYF.

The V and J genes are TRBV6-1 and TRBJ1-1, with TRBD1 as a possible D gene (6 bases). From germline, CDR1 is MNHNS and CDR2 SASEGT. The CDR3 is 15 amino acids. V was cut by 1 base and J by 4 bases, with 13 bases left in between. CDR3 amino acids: CASSEVPGAGTEAFF. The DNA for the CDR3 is TGTGCCAGCAGTGAAGTCCCAGGGGCGGGCACTGAAGCTTTCTTT.

CDR3 region: CASSTTGYGYTF. For the CDR3, the DNA is TGTGCCAGCAGTACCACAGGGTATGGCTACACCTTC. The V call is TRBV28, the J call TRBJ1-2; D is possibly TRBD1 (6 bases). V shed 5 bases and J shed 5 bases, with 9 bases lying between them. Germline V gene sequence: CDR1 MDHEN, CDR2 SYDVKM. CDR3 length: 12 residues.

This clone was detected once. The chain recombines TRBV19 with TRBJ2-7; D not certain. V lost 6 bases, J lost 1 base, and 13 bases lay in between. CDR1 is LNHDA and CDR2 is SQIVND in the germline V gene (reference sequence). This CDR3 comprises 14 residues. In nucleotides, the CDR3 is TGTGCCAGTAGGCCGGATCGGTTTTCCTACGAGCAGTACTTC. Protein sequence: CASRPDRFSYEQYF.

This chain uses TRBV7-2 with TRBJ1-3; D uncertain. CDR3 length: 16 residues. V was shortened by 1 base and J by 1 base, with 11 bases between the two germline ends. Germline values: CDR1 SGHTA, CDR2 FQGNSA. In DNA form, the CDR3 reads TGTGCCAGCAGCTTAGGGCCCACGATGTCTGGAAACACCATATATTTT. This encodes CASSLGPTMSGNTIYF.

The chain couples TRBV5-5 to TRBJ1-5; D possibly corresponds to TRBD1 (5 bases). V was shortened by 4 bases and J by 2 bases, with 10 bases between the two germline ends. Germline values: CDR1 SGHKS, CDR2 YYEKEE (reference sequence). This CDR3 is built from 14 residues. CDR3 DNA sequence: TGTGCCAGCAGCCGGGGCCCAGGCAATCAGCCCCAGCATTTT. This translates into CASSRGPGNQPQHF.

CDR3 DNA sequence: TGTGCCAGTAGTCCCCGGGACAGACACACTGAAGCTTTCTTT. As protein: CASSPRDRHTEAFF. The chain recombines TRBV19 with TRBJ1-1, with TRBD1 identical over 7 bases. With 5 bases clipped from V and 3 bases from J, the junction kept 6 bases outside the gene matches. This CDR3 is 14 amino acids long. The germline CDR1 and CDR2 sequences are LNHDA and SQIVND (reference sequence). The full variable domain, its missing parts supplied by reference TRBV19 and TRBJ1-1, is DGGITQSPKYLFRKEGQNVTLSCEQNLNHDAMYWYRQDPGQGLRLIYYSQIVNDFQKGDIAEGYSVSREKKESFPLTVTSAQKNPTAFYLCASSPRDRHTEAFFGQGTRLTVV.